These 22 T cell receptor beta chains originate from one sample sequenced in a study of T cell changes during pregnancy in multiple sclerosis. Produced via immunoSEQ multiplex PCR; TCRdb's table is partial and in-frame only. The sample has approximately 70,000 clones; roughly nine tenths are singletons. This sample comprised peripheral blood, obtained in the second trimester of pregnancy. The receptors shown here come from a female donor in good health, enrolled as a control in a pregnancy study.

The V gene is TRBV6-6, the J gene TRBJ1-5, with a tentative D call TRBD1 (5 bases). CDR1 is MNHNY, CDR2 SVGAGI, per germline (reference sequence). This CDR3 spans 16 amino acids. Between the trimmed V and J ends, which lost 1 base and 5 bases, there was a span of 15 bases. The CDR3 bases are TGTGCCAGCAGTTACTTGACCCGGGGGACGGATCAGCCCCAGCATTTT. This sequence encodes CASSYLTRGTDQPQHF.

This clone was counted between two and nine times. The chain combines TRBV6-1 with TRBJ1-5; 8 bases fit TRBD1. CDR3 length: 14 amino acids. Germline CDR1 reads MNHNS; CDR2 reads SASEGT. The trim removed 2 bases at V and 7 bases at J, leaving 4 bases unmatched. The CDR3 sequence is CASSELAGGQPQHF. The CDR3 DNA sequence: TGTGCCAGCAGTGAACTGGCAGGGGGCCAGCCCCAGCATTTT.

The chain couples TRBV10-3 to TRBJ1-1, with D hard to call. The CDR3 contains 14 residues. Deletions cut 2 bases from V and 2 bases from J, with 9 bases between. Germline V gene data show CDR1 as ENHRY and CDR2 as SYGVKD. The CDR3 reads CAISETGANTEAFF. The CDR3 nucleotides are TGTGCCATCAGTGAGACGGGTGCTAACACTGAAGCTTTCTTT.

V and J are TRBV5-1 and TRBJ2-3; 8 bases line up with TRBD1. This CDR3 is 14 amino acids long. The germline V gene has CDR1 SGHRS and CDR2 YFSETQ. With 3 bases clipped from V and 4 bases from J, the junction kept 4 bases outside the gene matches. The CDR3 nucleotides are TGCGCCAGCAGCTCGGACAGGGTTCCAGATACGCAGTATTTT. Translating gives CASSSDRVPDTQYF.

The chain is built from TRBV6-1 and TRBJ1-2; possible D gene TRBD1, 5 bases. V lost 3 bases and J 5 bases, leaving 16 bases between the germline ends. This CDR3 region has 15 residues. Germline V gene data show CDR1 as MNHNS and CDR2 as SASEGT. For the CDR3, the DNA is TGTGCCAGCAGTGAGGCACTCAGGGCCCCATATGGCTACACCTTC. Translated: CASSEALRAPYGYTF.

In this sample, this clone turned up once. The V gene is TRBV7-8, the J gene TRBJ2-1; 7 bases are shared with TRBD2. The junction had 18 bases not matched to a gene; V was cut back by 4 bases and J by 12 bases. This CDR3 is 16 amino acids long. The germline gives CDR1 SGHVS, CDR2 FQNEAQ. The CDR3 spells CASSSGGISGLATQFF. CDR3 DNA: TGTGCCAGCAGCTCCGGGGGGATCAGTGGTCTGGCCACGCAGTTCTTC.

The rearrangement uses TRBV6-1 and TRBJ1-5; 8 nucleotides align to TRBD1. Germline values: CDR1 MNHNS, CDR2 SASEGT. The V and J ends lost 1 base and 6 bases, in that order; junction bases with no gene match: 2. CDR3 size: 14 residues. CDR3 sequence: CASSEVQGGQPQHF. DNA of the CDR3: TGTGCCAGCAGTGAAGTACAGGGGGGTCAGCCCCAGCATTTT.

J is TRBJ1-1 and V is TRBV18, with D tentatively TRBD1 (6 bases). The CDR3 consists of 13 residues. V was shortened by 3 bases and J by 5 bases, with 10 bases between the two germline ends. Germline CDR1 reads KGHSH; CDR2 reads LQKENI. In nucleotides, the CDR3 is TGTGCCAGCTCACCGATAGGGGGAACTGAAGCTTTCTTT. It specifies CASSPIGGTEAFF.

The chain carries TRBV5-1 and TRBJ2-6; D call uncertain. Germline V CDR1 and CDR2: SGHRS, YFSETQ. This CDR3 spans 15 amino acids. The V end was cut by 6 bases, the J end by 0 bases, with 10 bases between. The DNA for the CDR3 is TGCGCCAGCATCGGGTTTACCTCTGGGGCCAACGTCCTGACTTTC. It translates to CASIGFTSGANVLTF.

As DNA, the CDR3 is TGTGCCAGCAGCTTATATCTAGCGGGAGGGTCAGATACGCAGTATTTT. As protein: CASSLYLAGGSDTQYF. The chain links TRBV7-9 to TRBJ2-3, with TRBD2 matching over 12 bases. This CDR3 comprises 16 residues. Germline V gives CDR1 SEHNR, CDR2 FQNEAQ (reference sequence). With V trimmed by 2 bases and J by 4 bases, 4 bases remained unmatched. Combining the CDR3 with reference TRBV7-9 and TRBJ2-3 gives the whole variable domain DTGVSQNPRHKITKRGQNVTFRCDPISEHNRLYWYRQTLGQGPEFLTYFQNEAQLEKSRLLSDRFSAERPKGSFSTLEIQRTEQGDSAMYLCASSLYLAGGSDTQYFGPGTRLTVL.

V gene TRBV5-4 combines with J gene TRBJ2-5, with 8 bases fitting TRBD2. CDR3 length equals 14 residues. CDR1 and CDR2 from the germline V gene are SGHNT and YYREEE (reference sequence). J gave up 2 bases and V 2 bases, and 2 bases lay outside the gene matches. The CDR3 nucleotides read TGTGCCAGCAGCTTAATAGCGGGACAAGAGACCCAGTACTTC. This codes for CASSLIAGQETQYF.

This clone appeared a single time. The J gene is TRBJ2-1, the V gene TRBV23-1; 7 nucleotides align to TRBD1. TRBV23-1 is noted as an ORF with a role that remains uncertain. The CDR3 length is 11 residues. J lost 8 bases, V lost 9 bases, and 4 bases had no gene match. DNA for the CDR3: TGCGCCAGAGTGACAGGGCATGAGCAGTTCTTC. Translating it yields CARVTGHEQFF.

The V call is TRBV29-1, the J call TRBJ2-2, with a weak D call TRBD1 (5 bases). CDR3 length equals 15 residues. In germline, CDR1 is SQVTM, CDR2 ANQGSEA. V was shortened by 0 bases and J by 6 bases, with 14 bases between the two germline ends. CDR3 sequence (DNA): TGCAGCGTTGAAGATCATTTGTTGGGGCCCGGGGAGCTGTTTTTT. Translation: CSVEDHLLGPGELFF.

The gene calls are TRBV5-1 and TRBJ1-6; D not resolved. The CDR3 has 17 amino acids. V lost 0 bases and J 5 bases, leaving 15 bases between the germline ends. The V gene's germline CDR1 is SGHRS and CDR2 YFSETQ. The CDR3 here is CASSLAFVAADNSPLHF. In DNA, the CDR3 is TGCGCCAGCAGCTTGGCCTTCGTTGCGGCAGATAATTCACCCCTCCACTTT.

This chain connects TRBV10-3 to TRBJ2-2; TRBD2 might be the D (6 bases). Germline V CDR1 and CDR2: ENHRY, SYGVKD. With 10 bases removed from V and 1 base from J, the gap between germline ends came to 13 bases. This CDR3 is 14 amino acids long. CDR3 in DNA: TGTGCCACCCGGGGGAACCTGAACACCGGGGAGCTGTTTTTT. Protein product: CATRGNLNTGELFF.

This chain joins TRBV6-1 and TRBJ2-3; no definite D call. The CDR3 runs to 15 residues. Germline lookup yields CDR1 MNHNS and CDR2 SASEGT. The germline V and J ends were trimmed by 0 bases and 3 bases, with 10 bases remaining between them. CDR3 in DNA: TGTGCCAGCAGTGAAGCGCATCGGTGGACAGATACGCAGTATTTT. Its translation is CASSEAHRWTDTQYF.

This sequence joins TRBV2 and TRBJ1-6; the D gene is possibly TRBD1 (6 bases). This CDR3 is built from 15 residues. V lost 8 bases and J lost 9, with 20 bases in between. Per germline, CDR1 SNHLY and CDR2 FYNNEI. This CDR3 is CASHPMTGSSSPLHF. The CDR3 DNA follows: TGTGCCAGCCATCCTATGACAGGAAGCAGTTCACCCCTCCACTTT. The full variable domain, its missing parts supplied by reference TRBV2 and TRBJ1-6, is EPEVTQTPSHQVTQMGQEVILRCVPISNHLYFYWYRQILGQKVEFLVSFYNNEISEKSEIFDDQFSVERPDGSNFTLKIRSTKLEDSAMYFCASHPMTGSSSPLHFGNGTRLTVT.

The rearrangement links TRBV9 to TRBJ2-1; TRBD2 aligns across 12 bases. Germline V lookup: CDR1 SGDLS, CDR2 YYNGEE. The CDR3 has 14 residues. With 9 bases clipped from V and 9 bases from J, the junction kept 10 bases outside the gene matches. The CDR3 DNA follows: TGTGCCACTAAGACTAGCGGGAGCAGCGGTGAGCAGTTCTTC. It encodes CATKTSGSSGEQFF.

This chain joins TRBV18 and TRBJ2-1; 7 bases align to TRBD1. The CDR3 consists of 17 residues. Germline V CDR1 and CDR2: KGHSH, LQKENI. The junction had 10 bases not matched to a gene; V was cut back by 1 base and J by 4 bases. The CDR3 bases are TGTGCCAGCTCACCACAGCTAGGGACAGCTCAATACAATGAGCAGTTCTTC. Its protein product is CASSPQLGTAQYNEQFF.

J is TRBJ2-7 and V is TRBV7-9; 10 nucleotides line up with TRBD2. This CDR3 comprises 16 residues. V dropped 6 bases and J dropped 0; count of bases not matched to a gene: 8. Germline values: CDR1 SEHNR, CDR2 FQNEAQ (reference sequence). The CDR3 reads CASSLTSGRVSYEQYF. Written as DNA, the CDR3 is TGTGCCAGCAGTTTGACGAGCGGGAGGGTCTCCTACGAGCAGTACTTC.

The V and J genes are TRBV18 and TRBJ2-7; 10 bases fit TRBD2. The CDR3 is 13 residues long. The trim removed 4 bases at V and 12 bases at J, leaving 9 bases unmatched. Looked up from germline, CDR1 is KGHSH and CDR2 is LQKENI. CDR3 bases: TGTGCCAGCTCACTGAATAGCGGGGGGTCTTGGTACTTC. It specifies CASSLNSGGSWYF.

The V gene is TRBV28, the J gene TRBJ2-3; D gene uncertain. Germline CDR1 is MDHEN and CDR2 is SYDVKM. CDR3 size: 13 residues. V was clipped by 8 bases and J by 1 base, with 10 bases between them. The CDR3 DNA is TGTGCCAGCCGGAAGGAGCGCACAGATACGCAGTATTTT. Its translation is CASRKERTDTQYF.